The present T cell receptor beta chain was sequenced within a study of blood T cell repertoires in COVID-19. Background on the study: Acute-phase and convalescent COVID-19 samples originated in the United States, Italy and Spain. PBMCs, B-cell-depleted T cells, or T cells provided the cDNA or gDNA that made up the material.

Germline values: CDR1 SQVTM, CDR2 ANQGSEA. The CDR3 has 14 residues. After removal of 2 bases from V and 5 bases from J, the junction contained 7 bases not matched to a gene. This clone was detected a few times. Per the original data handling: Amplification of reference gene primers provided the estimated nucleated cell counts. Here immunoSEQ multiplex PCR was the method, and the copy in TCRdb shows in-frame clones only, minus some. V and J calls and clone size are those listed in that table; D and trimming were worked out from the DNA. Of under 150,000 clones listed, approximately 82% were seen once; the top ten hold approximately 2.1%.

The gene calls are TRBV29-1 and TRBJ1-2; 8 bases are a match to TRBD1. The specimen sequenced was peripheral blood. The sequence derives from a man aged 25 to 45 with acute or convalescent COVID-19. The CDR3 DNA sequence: TGCAGCGTTGAAAAAGGACAGGGCCTTTATGGCTACACCTTC. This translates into CSVEKGQGLYGYTF.